This record concerns one T cell receptor beta chain sequence. A much larger clone differs by one base, so this may be a read error. This CDR3 comprises 14 residues. The germline gives CDR1 LGHDT, CDR2 YNNKEL (reference sequence). The data belong to a study of regulatory T cells in long-lasting Graves disease. Described time point: newly diagnosed GD, antithyroid drugs for less than 3 months. PBMCs were the source of the RNA used for TCR sequencing. The authors built TCR beta libraries using iRepertoire HTBI primers and Arm-PCR of CDR3 regions. TCRdb re-called the multiplex PCR reads with MiXCR, one entry per CDR3 protein. The sample carries about 200,000 distinct CDR3 sequences, approximately 16% recorded once.

The receptor's source is a female donor with Graves disease. The V gene is TRBV3-1, the J gene TRBJ2-2, with D perhaps matching TRBD2 (5 bases). Here the sequenced sample was peripheral blood mononuclear cells (PBMCs), taken at new diagnosis, from a patient treated with antithyroid drugs. CDR3 residues: CASSQGRSGGEPFF. The CDR3 DNA reads as TGTGCCAGCAGCCAAGGTAGAAGCGGTGGGGAGCCGTTTTTT.